The 27 T cell receptor beta chains below all came from one sample that was sequenced in a study of CDR3 diversity in severe acne. TCRdb reanalysed the PCR reads using MiXCR and keeps one entry per CDR3 protein. This repertoire shows over 100,000 distinct CDR3 sequences, roughly half found once; its top ten account for roughly 12%. Material: blood. The origin of the receptors is a male donor with acne.

This clonotype was observed once. The chain links TRBV6-1 to TRBJ1-5; 7 nucleotides line up with TRBD1. V shed 6 bases, J shed 5 bases, and the junction held 7 bases outside the gene matches. Germline V gene lookup returns CDR1 MNHNS and CDR2 SASEGT. CDR3 length: 14 amino acids. This CDR3 reads CASSPDRADQPQHF. CDR3 sequence (DNA): TGTGCCAGCAGCCCCGACAGGGCTGATCAGCCCCAGCATTTT.

To note about this clonotype: The conserved phenylalanine or tryptophan normally closing the CDR3 is absent here, so this likely arose from a read error. This rearrangement joins TRBV29-1 to TRBJ2-7, with 15 nucleotides matching TRBD2. The V gene's germline CDR1 is SQVTM and CDR2 ANQGSEA. V lost 6 bases, J lost 7 bases, and 4 bases stayed unmatched. The CDR3 totals 13 residues. The CDR3 region is CSVGLAGGHEQYL. The CDR3 bases are TGCAGCGTGGGACTAGCGGGAGGCCATGAGCAGTACCTC.

Worth noting for this clonotype: This may come from a read error, since a much larger clone is one base off. The V call is TRBV4-3, the J call TRBJ2-5; D remains ambiguous. The germline gives CDR1 LGHNA, CDR2 YSLEER. The CDR3 loop spans 13 amino acids. Here the CDR3 reads CASSQDWKETQHF. DNA for the CDR3: TGCGCCAGCAGCCAAGACTGGAAAGAGACCCAGCACTTC.

This clonotype was recorded at least ten times. The CDR3 DNA reads as TGTGCCAGCAGCACAGGGGGAGACTCCTACGAGCAGTACTTC. It specifies CASSTGGDSYEQYF. This chain connects TRBV5-6 to TRBJ2-7; TRBD1 agrees at 8 bases. CDR1 is SGHDT, CDR2 YYEEEE, per germline. Trimming cost V 4 bases and J 0 bases; bases outside gene matches: 3. The CDR3 contains 14 residues.

The gene calls are TRBV28 and TRBJ2-7; the match to TRBD1 covers 10 bases. Germline V gene lookup returns CDR1 MDHEN and CDR2 SYDVKM. Unmatched junction bases numbered 12, after V lost 6 bases and J lost 4 bases. CDR3 size: 16 residues. The CDR3 region is CASRTTGTGARYEQYV. CDR3 DNA sequence: TGTGCCAGCAGAACCACCGGGACAGGGGCTAGGTACGAGCAGTACGTC.

This clonotype came up many times. V and J are TRBV20-1 and TRBJ1-1, with a tentative D call TRBD1 (6 bases). The CDR3 length is 14 residues. The germline V gene has CDR1 DFQATT and CDR2 SNEGSKA (reference sequence). V dropped 1 base and J dropped 0 bases, with 9 bases sitting between them. CDR3 sequence reads: CSARVRDMNTEAFF. In DNA form, the CDR3 reads TGCAGTGCTAGAGTCCGGGACATGAACACTGAAGCTTTCTTT.

About this clonotype: Germline and junction disagree at one end, which may indicate a read error. The V call is TRBV7-7, the J call TRBJ2-2, with D possibly matching TRBD2 (7 bases). Germline loops: CDR1 SSHAT, CDR2 FNYEAQ (reference sequence). The CDR3 sequence is 18 residues long. CDR3 loop: CASSVGQQAGTNTGELFF. DNA of the CDR3: TGTGCTAGCAGCGTAGGACAGCAAGCGGGGACGAACACCGGGGAGCTGTTTTTT.

This clonotype is termed medium-sized. The V gene is TRBV20-1, the J gene TRBJ2-5; D not resolved. The CDR3 totals 13 residues. Germline CDR1 reads DFQATT; CDR2 reads SNEGSKA (reference sequence). V lost 7 bases to trimming and J lost 2 bases, with 14 bases between them. This chain's CDR3 is CSELGPKQETQYF. CDR3 nucleotide sequence: TGCAGTGAACTCGGACCGAAACAAGAGACCCAGTACTTC.

This clonotype was detected once. The chain uses TRBV25-1 and TRBJ2-6; 8 nucleotides align to TRBD1. CDR1 and CDR2 (germline): MGHDK, SYGVNS. The V gene end was trimmed by 6 bases and the J gene end by 2 bases; junction bases not matched to a gene: 6. The CDR3 is made up of 16 amino acids. The CDR3 nucleotides are TGTGCCAGCAGCCAACCACAGGGGGCTGGGGCCAACGTCCTGACTTTC. Translating gives CASSQPQGAGANVLTF.

The chain has TRBV6-1 and TRBJ2-7, with 7 bases matching TRBD1. CDR1 MNHNS and CDR2 SASEGT come from the germline V gene. J gave up 5 bases and V 5 bases, and 6 bases lay outside the gene matches. The CDR3 totals 13 residues. CDR3 loop: CASSLTGTHEQYF. As DNA, the CDR3 is TGTGCCAGCAGTTTGACAGGGACCCACGAGCAGTACTTC.

The chain combines TRBV20-1 with TRBJ2-7; 10 nucleotides line up with TRBD2. Germline V gives CDR1 DFQATT, CDR2 SNEGSKA (reference sequence). The CDR3 runs to 17 residues. Trimming took 0 bases from V and 4 from J; bases not matched to a gene: 12. CDR3 bases: TGCAGTGCTAGAGATAGGGGGGCTAGCGGGAGAATATACGAGCAGTACTTC. Residues: CSARDRGASGRIYEQYF.

This clonotype has ten or more counts. The chain carries TRBV7-8 and TRBJ2-7, with 11 bases aligning to TRBD2. CDR3 length equals 15 residues. V shed 0 bases and J 11 bases; nucleotides not matched to a gene: 9. The germline V gene encodes CDR1 SGHVS and CDR2 FQNEAQ. The CDR3 protein is CASSLAATSGRTEYF. Written as DNA, the CDR3 is TGTGCCAGCAGCTTAGCCGCTACTAGCGGGAGAACGGAGTACTTC.

This clonotype has a count of ten or more. DNA for the CDR3: TGTGCCAGCTCACCACGGTCCCGGTCATCGGACGAGCAGTACTTC. This codes for CASSPRSRSSDEQYF. The rearrangement joins TRBV18 to TRBJ2-7; D ambiguous. Trimming stripped 1 base from V and 5 bases from J, with 15 bases between. This CDR3 has 15 amino acids. Germline V gene data show CDR1 as KGHSH and CDR2 as LQKENI.

As concerns this clonotype: The missing conserved phenylalanine or tryptophan at the end of this CDR3 makes a read error likely. The rearrangement joins TRBV2 to TRBJ1-5; TRBD1 aligns across 8 bases. Germline lookup yields CDR1 SNHLY and CDR2 FYNNEI. This CDR3 has 15 residues. With 6 bases clipped from V and 4 bases from J, the junction kept 8 bases outside the gene matches. The CDR3 bases are TGTGCCAGCAGCAGGATGGGACAGGAGAATCAGCCCCAGCATTCT. It translates to CASSRMGQENQPQHS.

There are a few counts of this clonotype. The CDR3 loop reads CASGLSRTGRSNEQFF. In DNA, the CDR3 is TGTGCTAGTGGTTTGTCCCGGACAGGGAGAAGCAATGAGCAGTTCTTC. The chain couples TRBV12-5 to TRBJ2-1; 8 nucleotides match TRBD1. This CDR3 region has 16 residues. The trim removed 2 bases at V and 6 bases at J, leaving 9 bases unmatched. CDR1 LGHNT and CDR2 FRNRAP come from the germline V gene.

The chain carries TRBV6-5 and TRBJ2-5; D might be TRBD1 (8 bases). Per germline, CDR1 MNHEY and CDR2 SVGAGI. V lost 6 bases, J lost 5 bases, and 25 bases lay in between. This CDR3 is built from 17 residues. DNA for the CDR3: TGTGCCAGCAGACACCCTCGGACAGGGAGGGCCGGGGAGACCCAGTACTTC. Its protein is CASRHPRTGRAGETQYF.

V gene TRBV6-1 combines with J gene TRBJ2-2; 9 bases map to TRBD1. Trimming took 4 bases from V and 3 from J; bases not matched to a gene: 9. The CDR3 length is 17 residues. CDR1 is MNHNS and CDR2 is SASEGT in the germline V gene. The DNA for the CDR3 is TGTGCCAGCAGTGGCCTACAGGGGGCCCCTCACACCGGGGAGCTGTTTTTT. Amino acid sequence: CASSGLQGAPHTGELFF.

For this clonotype: A much larger clone differs from this one at a single base, so this may be a read error. V gene TRBV2 combines with J gene TRBJ1-5; 8 positions match TRBD1. This CDR3 contains 16 residues. V was clipped by 2 bases and J by 10 bases; unmatched bases: 13. CDR1 and CDR2 from the germline V gene are SNHLY and FYNNEI. The CDR3 region is CASSESSRTGPFPQHF. CDR3 sequence (DNA): TGTGCCAGCAGTGAATCATCCAGGACAGGGCCTTTCCCCCAGCATTTT.

In its sample, this clonotype was seen many times. The chain joins TRBV7-9 to TRBJ2-1; TRBD2 aligns across 8 bases. The CDR3 totals 15 residues. Germline CDR1 is SEHNR and CDR2 is FQNEAQ (reference sequence). V shed 6 bases, J shed 10 bases, and the junction held 14 bases outside the gene matches. The CDR3 nucleotides are TGTGCCAGCAGAGAACGGAGCGGGAGTTCAGCGGAGCAGTTCTTC. Translated: CASRERSGSSAEQFF.

The chain carries TRBV9 and TRBJ2-7; TRBD1 agrees at 11 bases. The V and J ends lost 3 bases and 3 bases, in that order; junction bases with no gene match: 14. This CDR3 is built from 18 residues. Germline values: CDR1 SGDLS, CDR2 YYNGEE. The CDR3 DNA follows: TGTGCCAGCAGCGCAACCGGGACAGGGGGTCCCGTCGGCTACGAGCAGTACTTC. Its protein is CASSATGTGGPVGYEQYF.

The chain recombines TRBV19 with TRBJ1-1; D uncertain. The V and J ends lost 4 bases and 1 base respectively, with 10 bases between them. The CDR3 extends over 14 amino acids. Germline lookup yields CDR1 LNHDA and CDR2 SQIVND (reference sequence). This CDR3 is CASSNGEENTEAFF. In DNA, the CDR3 is TGTGCCAGTAGTAATGGGGAGGAGAACACTGAAGCTTTCTTT. The whole variable domain, remainder taken from reference TRBV19 and TRBJ1-1, is DGGITQSPKYLFRKEGQNVTLSCEQNLNHDAMYWYRQDPGQGLRLIYYSQIVNDFQKGDIAEGYSVSREKKESFPLTVTSAQKNPTAFYLCASSNGEENTEAFFGQGTRLTVV.

As for this clonotype: It may be a read error: a sequence one base away is much more abundant. The V call is TRBV6-5, the J call TRBJ2-3; perhaps D is TRBD1 or TRBD2 (5 bases each). Germline CDR1 and CDR2: MNHEY and SVGAGI. V lost 2 bases, J lost 4 bases, and 7 bases lay in between. The CDR3 is made up of 13 amino acids. CDR3 nucleotide sequence: TGTGCCAGCAGTTACCGAGGGGCAGATACGCAGTATTTT. Its translation is CASSYRGADTQYF.

V is TRBV27 and J is TRBJ1-3; D unresolved. CDR1 MNHEY and CDR2 SMNVEV come from the germline V gene (reference sequence). The CDR3 length is 13 residues. The ends were cut back, 8 bases at V and 2 bases at J, with 10 bases in the middle. CDR3 sequence reads: CASRLGPGNTIYF. In DNA form, the CDR3 reads TGTGCCAGCCGCCTAGGGCCTGGAAACACCATATATTTT.

This clonotype was picked up many times. Germline is not matched at one junction end, which may reflect a read error. V usage is TRBV28 and J usage is TRBJ2-5; 8 bases align to TRBD1. CDR3 size: 14 residues. Per the germline V gene, CDR1 is MDHEN and CDR2 is SYDVKM. CDR3 bases: TGCGCCAGCAGCCTCTCAGGGGGCGTAGAGACCCAGTACTTC. This codes for CASSLSGGVETQYF. Together with reference TRBV28 and TRBJ2-5, the CDR3 gives the full variable domain: DVKVTQSSRYLVKRTGEKVFLECVQDMDHENMFWYRQDPGLGLRLIYFSYDVKMKEKGDIPEGYSVSREKKERFSLILESASTNQTSMYLCASSLSGGVETQYFGPGTRLLVL.

Remarks on this clonotype: This may stem from a read error, because a much larger clone lies one nucleotide away. The rearrangement links TRBV4-1 to TRBJ2-1; tentative D call: TRBD2 (5 bases). The CDR3 extends over 16 amino acids. Trimming removed 0 bases at V and 0 bases at J, with 9 bases between. Germline lookup yields CDR1 MGHRA and CDR2 YSYEKL. The CDR3 reads CASSQDSETSYNEQFF. In DNA form, the CDR3 reads TGCGCCAGCAGCCAAGATAGCGAGACCTCCTACAATGAGCAGTTCTTC.

The chain joins TRBV29-1 to TRBJ1-2, with a tentative D call TRBD1 (6 bases). Germline CDR1 reads SQVTM; CDR2 reads ANQGSEA. The CDR3 runs 17 residues. Trimming removed 3 bases at V and 4 bases at J, with 24 bases between. This chain's CDR3 is CSVDWGGDEQGGYGYTF. DNA of the CDR3: TGCAGCGTTGATTGGGGTGGGGATGAACAGGGAGGCTATGGCTACACCTTC.

This clonotype ranks as medium-sized. This chain links TRBV20-1 with TRBJ2-7; the D gene is possibly TRBD2 (5 bases). There are 15 residues in the CDR3. Germline CDR1 reads DFQATT; CDR2 reads SNEGSKA (reference sequence). Trimming shortened V by 6 bases and J by 2 bases, and 20 bases separated the two germline ends. The CDR3 here is CSAKMRTDPTYEQYF. CDR3 nucleotide sequence: TGCAGTGCCAAAATGAGGACTGACCCTACCTACGAGCAGTACTTC.